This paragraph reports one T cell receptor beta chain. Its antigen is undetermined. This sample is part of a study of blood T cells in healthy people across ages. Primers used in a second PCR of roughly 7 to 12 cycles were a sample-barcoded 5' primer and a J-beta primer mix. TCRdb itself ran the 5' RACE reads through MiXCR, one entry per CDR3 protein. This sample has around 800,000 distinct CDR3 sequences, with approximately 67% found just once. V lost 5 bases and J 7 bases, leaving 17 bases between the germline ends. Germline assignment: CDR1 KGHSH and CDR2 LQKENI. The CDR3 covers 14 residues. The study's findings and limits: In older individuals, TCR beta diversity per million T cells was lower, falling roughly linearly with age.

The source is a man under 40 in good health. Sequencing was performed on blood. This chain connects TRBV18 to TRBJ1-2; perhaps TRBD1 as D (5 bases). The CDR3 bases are TGTGCCAGCTCATCTCTCTTACACAGGAGTGGCTACACCTTC. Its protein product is CASSSLLHRSGYTF.